Shown below are 14 T cell receptor beta chains from a single sample sequenced in a study of identical twins. One entry per CDR3 protein results from TCRdb running MiXCR on the 5' RACE reads. The sample holds a few hundred thousand distinct CDR3 sequences; more than 9% are singletons and the top ten take around 3.2%. This sample was shared with a second study, whose subject was yellow fever vaccine responses in identical twins.

The source material was PBMCs. These receptors were collected from a woman aged 18-29 years in good health.

This clonotype was recorded a few times. This chain links TRBV4-2 with TRBJ2-5; 8 bases match TRBD1. This CDR3 has 17 residues. The V and J ends lost 1 base and 4 bases, in that order; junction bases with no gene match: 11. CDR1 is LGHNA, CDR2 YNFKEQ, per germline. For the CDR3, the DNA is TGTGCCAGCAGCCAAGTCCCAGGGGGCCAAGTGGGAGAGACCCAGTACTTC. This encodes CASSQVPGGQVGETQYF.

This chain connects TRBV7-8 to TRBJ1-1, with a tentative D call TRBD1 (6 bases). This CDR3 is built from 13 residues. V was pared by 1 base and J by 6 bases, with 9 bases between. Germline lookup yields CDR1 SGHVS and CDR2 FQNEAQ. The CDR3 loop is CASSLGDTSEAFF. Here the CDR3 DNA reads TGTGCCAGCAGCTTAGGGGACACCTCTGAAGCTTTCTTT.

This clonotype has only one observation. J is TRBJ2-3 and V is TRBV11-2; 8 bases map to TRBD2. The CDR3 contains 15 residues. From germline, CDR1 is SGHAT and CDR2 FQNNGV. V shed 1 base, J shed 9 bases, and the junction held 9 bases outside the gene matches. The CDR3 DNA reads TGTGCCAGCAGCTTAGTGAGCGGGAGTTTTAGAACGCAGTATTTT. Its protein product is CASSLVSGSFRTQYF. Together with reference TRBV11-2 and TRBJ2-3, the CDR3 gives the full variable domain: EAGVAQSPRYKIIEKRQSVAFWCNPISGHATLYWYQQILGQGPKLLIQFQNNGVVDDSQLPKDRFSAERLKGVDSTLKIQPAKLEDSAVYLCASSLVSGSFRTQYFGPGTRLTVL.

CDR3 sequence: CASRRGSVETQYF. Written as DNA, the CDR3 is TGTGCCAGCAGACGCGGGTCGGTGGAGACCCAGTACTTC. V usage is TRBV6-2 or TRBV6-3 and J usage is TRBJ2-5; tentatively, D is TRBD2 (5 bases). CDR3 length equals 13 residues. Germline values: CDR1 MNHEY, CDR2 SVGEGT. The V end was cut by 6 bases, the J end by 5 bases, with 13 bases between.

The table lists this clonotype with many counts. Relative to the germline gene, one junction end is altered; a read error may explain this. This chain uses TRBV6-1 with TRBJ1-4; no definite D call. The germline CDR1 and CDR2 sequences are MNHNS and SASEGT. This CDR3 is 14 amino acids long. CDR3 amino acids: CASSIGPTNEKLFF. The CDR3 nucleotides read TGTGCCAGCAGCATTGGACCAACCAATGAAAAACTGTTTTTT.

This clonotype was counted a few times. This sequence joins TRBV11-2 and TRBJ2-5; tentative D call: TRBD1 (6 bases). Germline CDR1 SGHAT, CDR2 FQNNGV. Trimming stripped 5 bases from V and 3 bases from J, with 13 bases between. The CDR3 loop spans 14 amino acids. The CDR3 reads CASSPGRGKETQYF. In DNA, the CDR3 is TGTGCCAGCAGCCCCGGCAGGGGTAAAGAGACCCAGTACTTC.

There are a few counts of this clonotype. The rearrangement links TRBV4-2 to TRBJ2-2; 9 positions agree with TRBD1. With V trimmed by 2 bases and J by 3 bases, 4 bases remained unmatched. CDR1 is LGHNA, CDR2 YNFKEQ, per germline. The CDR3 contains 16 residues. CDR3 loop: CASSQRDRVHTGELFF. For the CDR3, the DNA is TGTGCCAGCAGCCAACGGGACAGGGTTCACACCGGGGAGCTGTTTTTT.

The chain employs TRBV9 and TRBJ2-7, with D tentatively TRBD1 or TRBD2 (5 bases each). CDR3 length equals 14 residues. V was pared by 0 bases and J by 5 bases, with 12 bases between. The germline V gene encodes CDR1 SGDLS and CDR2 YYNGEE. This chain's CDR3 is CASSVGPQGDEQYF. CDR3 DNA sequence: TGTGCCAGCAGCGTAGGTCCCCAGGGAGACGAGCAGTACTTC. Complete variable domain (other parts from reference TRBV9 and TRBJ2-7): DSGVTQTPKHLITATGQRVTLRCSPRSGDLSVYWYQQSLDQGLQFLIQYYNGEERAKGNILERFSAQQFPDLHSELNLSSLELGDSALYFCASSVGPQGDEQYFGPGTRLTVT.

The J gene is TRBJ2-7, the V gene TRBV4-1; D is unresolved. Deletions cut 2 bases from V and 3 bases from J, with 14 bases between. This CDR3 region has 15 residues. Germline V gene data show CDR1 as MGHRA and CDR2 as YSYEKL. DNA for the CDR3: TGCGCCAGCAGCCAAAATACCCCTCCAGGCTACGAGCAGTACTTC. It translates to CASSQNTPPGYEQYF.

Many counts were recorded for this clonotype. The chain has TRBV2 and TRBJ2-3; 12 bases are a match to TRBD2. This CDR3 region has 14 residues. The germline gives CDR1 SNHLY, CDR2 FYNNEI. V lost 6 bases, J lost 4 bases, and 2 bases stayed unmatched. The CDR3 spells CASRTSGRPDTQYF. The DNA of the CDR3 is TGTGCCAGCAGGACTAGCGGGAGACCAGATACGCAGTATTTT.

This clonotype was found a few times. The chain combines TRBV20-1 with TRBJ2-1; 10 bases fit TRBD2. CDR1 and CDR2 (germline): DFQATT, SNEGSKA (reference sequence). V lost 6 bases to trimming and J lost 3 bases; unmatched junction nucleotides: 5. The length of the CDR3 is 14 residues. The CDR3 reads CSANLAGVYNEQFF. The CDR3 DNA follows: TGCAGTGCAAACCTAGCGGGAGTCTACAATGAGCAGTTCTTC.

This clonotype occurred many times. This chain uses TRBV5-1 with TRBJ1-5, with D perhaps TRBD1 (6 bases). The germline gives CDR1 SGHRS, CDR2 YFSETQ. V lost 3 bases to trimming and J lost 5 bases, with 9 bases between them. The CDR3 has 13 residues. The CDR3 bases are TGCGCCAGCAGCTCGGACAGTTATCAGCCCCAGCATTTT. Its protein product is CASSSDSYQPQHF. Variable domain in full (rest from reference TRBV5-1 and TRBJ1-5): KAGVTQTPRYLIKTRGQQVTLSCSPISGHRSVSWYQQTPGQGLQFLFEYFSETQRNKGNFPGRFSGRQFSNSRSEMNVSTLELGDSALYLCASSSDSYQPQHFGDGTRLSIL.

This clonotype has just a few counts. The chain combines TRBV7-9 with TRBJ2-1, with D unclear. V lost 1 base and J lost 8, with 15 bases in between. CDR1 is SEHNR and CDR2 is FQNEAQ in the germline V gene (reference sequence). This CDR3 comprises 15 residues. Written as DNA, the CDR3 is TGTGCCAGCAGCTTAGAGCCCTCCACCCAGCATGAGCAGTTCTTC. It encodes CASSLEPSTQHEQFF.

In its sample, this clonotype was seen many times. The genes are TRBV4-1 and TRBJ2-1; tentatively, D is TRBD1 or TRBD2 (5 bases each). The V end lost 0 bases, the J end lost 7 bases, and 7 bases lay between the germline ends. There are 13 residues in the CDR3. CDR1 and CDR2 from the germline V gene are MGHRA and YSYEKL. The chain's CDR3 is CASSQDEGNEQFF. CDR3 DNA sequence: TGCGCCAGCAGCCAAGATGAGGGGAATGAGCAGTTCTTC.